The 2 T cell receptor beta chains below were found in one sample sequenced in a study of spatial heterogeneity in lung cancer. Time point reported: sample taken at primary tumor resection. MiXCR was run by TCRdb on the 5' RACE reads, yielding one entry per CDR3 protein. The sample lists some 38,000 distinct CDR3 sequences, around 3.1% occurring once. The sequenced sample was normal lung tissue next to the tumor, obtained at surgery. The receptors shown here come from a male donor with early-stage non-small cell lung cancer.

The chain carries TRBV4-2 and TRBJ1-3; D ambiguous. This CDR3 region has 17 residues. Deletions cut 4 bases from V and 0 bases from J, with 16 bases between. CDR1 and CDR2 (germline): LGHNA, YNFKEQ. Written as DNA, the CDR3 is TGTGCCAGCAGCCTATTGTATAACGGAGCCTCTGGAAACACCATATATTTT. This sequence encodes CASSLLYNGASGNTIYF.

This clonotype has ten or more counts. The chain combines TRBV29-1 with TRBJ1-5; D might be TRBD1 (5 bases). In germline, CDR1 is SQVTM, CDR2 ANQGSEA. The V end was cut by 4 bases, the J end by 5 bases, with 9 bases between. The CDR3 spans 12 residues. The CDR3 region is CSVGEGYQPQHF. CDR3 nucleotides: TGCAGCGTTGGAGAGGGGTATCAGCCCCAGCATTTT.